A single sample gave rise to the 20 T cell receptor beta chains below, sequenced in a study of shared clonotypes between healthy human individuals. The method was immunoSEQ multiplex PCR; TCRdb's version includes in-frame clones alone and lacks a portion of them. The table records 1 million to 1.3 million clones, approximately 80% of them present only once. The specimen was memory CD4+ T cells from PBMCs. The subset denotes: CD45RA-negative fraction. All receptors come from a man younger than 35 in good health. Some clones in this sample may be carry-over from other donors' samples.

The gene calls are TRBV2 and TRBJ1-2; possible D gene TRBD1, 6 bases. Germline V CDR1 and CDR2: SNHLY, FYNNEI. CDR3 length equals 15 residues. Deletions cut 10 bases from V and 7 bases from J, with 25 bases between. The CDR3 DNA follows: TGTGCCACATTCCCCTTTTGGACAGCCTGGAGTGGCTACACCTTC. Protein sequence: CATFPFWTAWSGYTF. The full variable domain, its missing parts supplied by reference TRBV2 and TRBJ1-2, is EPEVTQTPSHQVTQMGQEVILRCVPISNHLYFYWYRQILGQKVEFLVSFYNNEISEKSEIFDDQFSVERPDGSNFTLKIRSTKLEDSAMYFCATFPFWTAWSGYTFGSGTRLTVV.

The chain couples TRBV19 to TRBJ2-3, with 7 bases lining up with TRBD1. V lost 1 base to trimming and J lost 3 bases; unmatched junction nucleotides: 10. This CDR3 is 17 amino acids long. Germline V gene sequence: CDR1 LNHDA, CDR2 SQIVND (reference sequence). The CDR3 sequence is CASSIVPRQGWTDTQYF. The DNA of the CDR3 is TGTGCCAGTAGTATAGTTCCCCGACAGGGCTGGACAGATACGCAGTATTTT.

The chain has TRBV28 and TRBJ2-4; maybe TRBD1 (6 bases). The CDR3 consists of 15 residues. Germline V gene sequence: CDR1 MDHEN, CDR2 SYDVKM. V lost 5 bases, J lost 0 bases, and 11 bases lay in between. The CDR3 nucleotides read TGTGCCAGCAGTGCCGTAGGGGGAGCCAAAAACATTCAGTACTTC. Amino acid sequence: CASSAVGGAKNIQYF.

The gene calls are TRBV5-1 and TRBJ1-2, with D perhaps TRBD1 (5 bases). The germline V gene has CDR1 SGHRS and CDR2 YFSETQ. The CDR3 length is 13 residues. The V end lost 4 bases, the J end lost 2 bases, and 9 bases lay between the germline ends. The CDR3 DNA follows: TGCGCCAGCAGCAAGACAGTAAACTATGGCTACACCTTC. It is translated as CASSKTVNYGYTF.

The chain links TRBV25-1 to TRBJ2-2; 11 positions match TRBD2. This CDR3 region has 15 residues. V lost 8 bases and J lost 13; bases outside the gene matches: 15. Germline V gene lookup returns CDR1 MGHDK and CDR2 SYGVNS. CDR3 sequence (DNA): TGTGCCAGCCGAAATGCAGGGACTAGCGGCCCCGGGCTGTTTTTT. This translates into CASRNAGTSGPGLFF.

The chain couples TRBV29-1 to TRBJ2-7; D uncertain. This CDR3 has 10 amino acids. V lost 2 bases and J 7 bases, leaving 6 bases between the germline ends. Germline assignment: CDR1 SQVTM and CDR2 ANQGSEA. In DNA, the CDR3 is TGCAGCGTTGAACCCCCGGAGCAGTACTTC. As protein: CSVEPPEQYF.

This clone was observed a single time. The rearrangement uses TRBV18 and TRBJ2-5; 8 bases line up with TRBD1. With 4 bases clipped from V and 5 bases from J, the junction kept 3 bases outside the gene matches. This CDR3 is built from 13 residues. The germline CDR1 and CDR2 sequences are KGHSH and LQKENI. This CDR3 is CASSRQGLETQYF. DNA for the CDR3: TGTGCCAGCTCACGACAGGGGTTGGAGACCCAGTACTTC.

Of note for this clone: This sample also contains other DNA sequences that code for the same CDR3. The rearrangement uses TRBV10-3 and TRBJ2-7; weak D call: TRBD2 (6 bases). Germline V CDR1 and CDR2: ENHRY, SYGVKD. CDR3 length: 12 residues. Trimming cost V 4 bases and J 3 bases, with 7 bases left between them. The CDR3 here is CAISVGGYEQYF. The CDR3 DNA follows: TGTGCCATCAGTGTGGGGGGCTACGAGCAGTACTTC.

This clone was seen only a few times. The chain combines TRBV29-1 with TRBJ1-2; 7 bases fit TRBD1. Trimming removed 6 bases from V and 2 bases from J; junction bases left unmatched: 12. CDR1 is SQVTM, CDR2 ANQGSEA, per germline. The CDR3 runs 15 residues. CDR3 residues: CSVYIPGQLNYGYTF. In nucleotides, the CDR3 is TGCAGCGTCTATATCCCGGGACAGTTAAACTATGGCTACACCTTC.

The gene calls are TRBV7-2 and TRBJ2-4; D could derive from TRBD1 or TRBD2 (5 bases each). Germline CDR1 reads SGHTA; CDR2 reads FQGNSA. V was trimmed by 1 base and J by 5 bases, leaving 9 bases between them. The CDR3 contains 14 residues. In DNA form, the CDR3 reads TGTGCCAGCAGCTTAGGGGGGAACCAAAACATTCAGTACTTC. This codes for CASSLGGNQNIQYF.

The table lists this clone with a few counts. The genes are TRBV19 and TRBJ2-2; D not certain. The CDR3 spans 12 residues. The ends were cut back, 10 bases at V and 7 bases at J, with 13 bases in the middle. Germline values: CDR1 LNHDA, CDR2 SQIVND (reference sequence). CDR3 sequence reads: CATHRVLGELFF. The CDR3 coding sequence is TGTGCCACCCATCGTGTCCTCGGGGAGCTGTTTTTT.

A word on this clone: Other nucleotide sequences in the sample specify the same CDR3. This rearrangement joins TRBV19 to TRBJ1-2; the match to TRBD1 covers 9 bases. Germline lookup yields CDR1 LNHDA and CDR2 SQIVND (reference sequence). This CDR3 comprises 15 residues. V lost 5 bases, J lost 1 base, and 5 bases stayed unmatched. This CDR3 is CASSRPGQGNYGYTF. The DNA for the CDR3 is TGTGCCAGTAGTCGCCCGGGACAGGGTAACTATGGCTACACCTTC. The full variable domain, in which reference TRBV19 and TRBJ1-2 provide the parts outside the CDR3, is DGGITQSPKYLFRKEGQNVTLSCEQNLNHDAMYWYRQDPGQGLRLIYYSQIVNDFQKGDIAEGYSVSREKKESFPLTVTSAQKNPTAFYLCASSRPGQGNYGYTFGSGTRLTVV.

This clone was seen at least ten times. The rearrangement uses TRBV10-2 and TRBJ1-5; maybe TRBD1 (6 bases). The CDR3 is 13 amino acids. Deletions cut 7 bases from V and 3 bases from J, with 10 bases between. Germline values: CDR1 WSHSY, CDR2 SAAADI. CDR3 residues: CASTGQYNQPQHF. The CDR3 DNA follows: TGCGCCAGCACCGGACAGTACAATCAGCCCCAGCATTTT.

The CDR3 loop is CASSLSAGQGRGEQYF. The CDR3 bases are TGCGCCAGCAGCTTGAGCGCCGGACAGGGTCGGGGCGAGCAGTACTTC. The chain is built from TRBV5-1 and TRBJ2-7; TRBD1 matches at 8 bases. CDR1 SGHRS and CDR2 YFSETQ come from the germline V gene. Unmatched junction bases numbered 12, after V lost 1 base and J lost 6 bases. The CDR3 covers 16 residues. Variable domain in full (rest from reference TRBV5-1 and TRBJ2-7): KAGVTQTPRYLIKTRGQQVTLSCSPISGHRSVSWYQQTPGQGLQFLFEYFSETQRNKGNFPGRFSGRQFSNSRSEMNVSTLELGDSALYLCASSLSAGQGRGEQYFGPGTRLTVT.

Only a few counts were recorded for this clone. The chain has TRBV28 and TRBJ2-2; 10 bases are a match to TRBD1. The CDR3 sequence is 14 residues long. V dropped 6 bases and J dropped 6; count of bases not matched to a gene: 4. The germline V gene encodes CDR1 MDHEN and CDR2 SYDVKM. CDR3 DNA: TGTGCCAGCAGAACAGGACAGGGGGCCGGGGAGCTGTTTTTT. Protein product: CASRTGQGAGELFF.

The chain has TRBV18 and TRBJ2-1, with 9 bases lining up with TRBD1. This CDR3 region has 16 residues. CDR1 is KGHSH and CDR2 is LQKENI in the germline V gene. V dropped 6 bases and J dropped 3; count of bases not matched to a gene: 9. The CDR3 is CASSRSLGQGYNEQFF. CDR3 DNA sequence: TGTGCCAGCTCCCGCAGCTTGGGACAGGGCTACAATGAGCAGTTCTTC.

The rearrangement links TRBV5-5 to TRBJ1-4; 9 bases are a match to TRBD1. This CDR3 has 14 residues. With 4 bases clipped from V and 7 bases from J, the junction kept 5 bases outside the gene matches. Germline CDR1 and CDR2: SGHKS and YYEKEE (reference sequence). The CDR3 sequence is CASSRGTGFEKLFF. CDR3 DNA sequence: TGTGCCAGCAGCCGAGGGACAGGGTTTGAAAAACTGTTTTTT.

This chain joins TRBV28 and TRBJ1-1, with D unclear. V lost 5 bases, J lost 7 bases, and 11 bases lay in between. Germline V gene sequence: CDR1 MDHEN, CDR2 SYDVKM. This CDR3 region has 12 residues. For the CDR3, the DNA is TGTGCCAGCAGTGAGCGGGGAGGTGAAGCTTTCTTT. Translation: CASSERGGEAFF.

J is TRBJ2-2 and V is TRBV7-9; D might be TRBD1 or TRBD2, each matching 5 bases. Trimming took off 5 bases at V and 3 bases at J, with 7 bases between the two ends. CDR3 size: 13 residues. CDR1 is SEHNR and CDR2 is FQNEAQ in the germline V gene (reference sequence). In DNA, the CDR3 is TGTGCCAGCAGCAGGGGAGACACCGGGGAGCTGTTTTTT. It translates to CASSRGDTGELFF.

As regards this clone: The same CDR3 can be traced to other DNA sequences in this sample. The genes are TRBV7-8 and TRBJ1-1; the D is unclear. Germline assignment: CDR1 SGHVS and CDR2 FQNEAQ. V shed 2 bases and J shed 1 base, with 5 bases lying between them. The CDR3 contains 13 residues. The CDR3 region has the DNA TGTGCCAGCAGCTTACAAGGGAACACTGAAGCTTTCTTT. Its translation: CASSLQGNTEAFF.